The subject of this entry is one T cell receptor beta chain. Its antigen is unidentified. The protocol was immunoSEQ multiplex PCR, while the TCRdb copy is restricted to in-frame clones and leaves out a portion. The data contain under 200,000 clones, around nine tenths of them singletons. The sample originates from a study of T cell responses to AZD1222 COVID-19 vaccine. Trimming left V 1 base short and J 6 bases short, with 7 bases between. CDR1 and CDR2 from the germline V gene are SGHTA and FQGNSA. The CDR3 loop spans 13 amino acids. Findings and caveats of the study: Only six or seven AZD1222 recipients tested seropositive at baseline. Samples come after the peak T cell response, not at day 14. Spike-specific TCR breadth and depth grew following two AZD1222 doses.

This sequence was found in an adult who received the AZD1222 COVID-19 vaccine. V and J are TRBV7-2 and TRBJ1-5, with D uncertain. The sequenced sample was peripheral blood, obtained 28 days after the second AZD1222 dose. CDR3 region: CASSLDRAQPQHF. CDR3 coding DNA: TGTGCCAGCAGCTTAGATCGGGCTCAGCCCCAGCATTTT.